This T cell receptor (beta chain) was recorded in a study of blood T cell repertoires in COVID-19. Study-level information: COVID-19 samples collected from the United States, Italy and Spain covered acute and convalescent phases.

Authors' processing steps: Scientists estimated how many nucleated cells there were by amplifying reference gene primers. The table came from immunoSEQ multiplex PCR; TCRdb's copy has only in-frame clones and leaves some out. V and J calls and clone size follow that table, whereas D and trimming were derived from the DNA. The table lists 130,000 to 150,000 clones, around four fifths of them singletons. The V gene's germline CDR1 is LNHDA and CDR2 SQIVND (reference sequence). This CDR3 is 15 amino acids long. After removal of 4 bases from V and 0 bases from J, the junction contained 6 bases not matched to a gene.

The rearrangement joins TRBV19 to TRBJ2-7; 7 bases fit TRBD1. This clonotype was sampled from a middle-aged woman who had recovered from COVID-19. The sequenced sample consisted of PBMCs or T cells enriched from blood (not recorded which). In nucleotides, the CDR3 is TGTGCCAGTAGTACAACCCGGGACAGCTCCTACGAGCAGTACTTC. Translation: CASSTTRDSSYEQYF.